This TCR beta chain was retrieved from a study of blood T cell repertoires in COVID-19. Authors' processing steps: How many nucleated cells were present was estimated from reference gene primer amplification. The data were produced by immunoSEQ multiplex PCR, yet TCRdb's version contains in-frame clones alone and is incomplete. The V and J calls and clone size were taken over from that table, and D and trimming were inferred from the DNA. The table records about 160,000 clones, roughly 84% of them present only once. The germline gives CDR1 MNHEY, CDR2 SVGAGI. The J segment lost 6 bases and the V segment lost 5 bases, leaving 4 bases of the junction unmatched. This CDR3 contains 14 residues. Those enrolled, adults aged roughly 18 to 100 years, came from roughly 23 US areas. Self-reported history from a screening survey and questionnaire set each donor's cohort.

The specimen sequenced was PBMCs or T cells enriched from blood (not recorded which). This receptor was taken from a man aged 55 to 70 who had recovered from COVID-19. The J gene is TRBJ2-1, the V gene TRBV6-5; 10 bases map to TRBD2. The CDR3 nucleotides read TGTGCCAGCAGTATGGGACTAGCGACCAATGAGCAGTTCTTC. Amino acid sequence: CASSMGLATNEQFF.